Following are 27 T cell receptor beta chains from one sample sequenced in a study of cytomegalovirus exposure and HLA in healthy donors. A multiplex PCR was run with 60 Vbeta primers and 13 Jbeta primers. Data came from immunoSEQ multiplex PCR; TCRdb stores just in-frame clones and leaves some out. The repertoire holds 100,000 to 150,000 clones, with over 75% as singletons. Specimen: PBMCs. The receptors stem from a boy aged 10-17 years in good health and CMV-seronegative.

The chain recombines TRBV7-3 with TRBJ2-1; 11 bases fit TRBD2. Germline lookup yields CDR1 SGHTA and CDR2 FQGTGA. With V trimmed by 3 bases and J by 4 bases, 8 bases remained unmatched. CDR3 length: 17 amino acids. The CDR3 DNA reads TGTGCCAGCAGCTTGTCTAGCGGGAGGAACCCTTACAATGAGCAGTTCTTC. It translates to CASSLSSGRNPYNEQFF.

This rearrangement joins TRBV5-1 to TRBJ1-2; 7 bases are shared with TRBD1. The CDR3 consists of 13 residues. The ends lost 0 bases at V and 8 bases at J; junction bases unmatched: 4. Germline-derived CDR1 and CDR2 are SGHRS and YFSETQ. Here the CDR3 reads CASSLEAGGGYTF. CDR3 nucleotides: TGCGCCAGCAGCTTGGAGGCAGGGGGGGGCTACACCTTC.

The chain is built from TRBV5-4 and TRBJ2-6, with TRBD2 identical over 8 bases. Germline V gene sequence: CDR1 SGHNT, CDR2 YYREEE (reference sequence). J gave up 0 bases and V 2 bases, and 13 bases lay outside the gene matches. The length of the CDR3 is 20 residues. CDR3 residues: CASSLFRPGLETSGANVLTF. CDR3 in DNA: TGTGCCAGCAGCTTATTTCGACCGGGACTAGAGACCTCTGGGGCCAACGTCCTGACTTTC.

V usage is TRBV4-1 and J usage is TRBJ2-7; 7 bases match TRBD1. Losses at the gene ends were 6 bases for V and 0 bases for J; bases not matched to a gene: 2. The CDR3 has 13 residues. CDR1 is MGHRA and CDR2 is YSYEKL in the germline V gene. The DNA for the CDR3 is TGCGCCAGCAGTACAGGGGACTCCTACGAGCAGTACTTC. Protein: CASSTGDSYEQYF.

The chain joins TRBV5-4 to TRBJ2-5; D gene ambiguous. In germline, CDR1 is SGHNT, CDR2 YYREEE (reference sequence). The CDR3 loop spans 13 amino acids. Deletions cut 4 bases from V and 6 bases from J, with 13 bases between. The CDR3 nucleotides read TGTGCCAGCAGCCCCGAAATAGCTCAGACCCAGTACTTC. Amino acid sequence: CASSPEIAQTQYF.

This clone was recorded once. DNA for the CDR3: TGTGCCACCGTCGGGGGCACTGAAGCTTTCTTT. Translating gives CATVGGTEAFF. The chain links TRBV7-8 to TRBJ1-1; weak D call: TRBD1 (5 bases). This CDR3 has 11 amino acids. Germline lookup yields CDR1 SGHVS and CDR2 FQNEAQ. V was trimmed by 10 bases and J by 4 bases, leaving 10 bases between them.

The chain employs TRBV27 and TRBJ2-5, with 13 bases aligning to TRBD2. The CDR3 consists of 17 residues. Germline V gene sequence: CDR1 MNHEY, CDR2 SMNVEV (reference sequence). Unmatched junction bases numbered 5, after V lost 2 bases and J lost 2 bases. The CDR3, as DNA: TGTGCCAGCAGTTTAAGTCCGGGACTAGCGGGGCAAGAGACCCAGTACTTC. This translates into CASSLSPGLAGQETQYF.

V usage is TRBV20-1 and J usage is TRBJ2-5; D is uncertain. V lost 4 bases, J lost 5 bases, and 8 bases lay in between. This CDR3 comprises 11 residues. CDR1 and CDR2 (germline): DFQATT, SNEGSKA (reference sequence). The CDR3 DNA sequence: TGCAGTGCTACCGCGGCGGAGACCCAGTACTTC. It yields the protein CSATAAETQYF.

The CDR3 loop reads CASSYLIGSTEAFF. As DNA, the CDR3 is TGTGCCAGCAGTTACTTGATCGGGAGCACTGAAGCTTTCTTT. The gene calls are TRBV6-5 and TRBJ1-1; D gene ambiguous. V lost 1 base and J 4 bases, leaving 10 bases between the germline ends. The CDR3 runs 14 residues. From germline, CDR1 is MNHEY and CDR2 SVGAGI.

The V call is TRBV6-1, the J call TRBJ2-7; 10 bases fit TRBD1. The length of the CDR3 is 15 residues. Germline CDR1 and CDR2: MNHNS and SASEGT. V shed 4 bases and J 6 bases; nucleotides not matched to a gene: 9. The CDR3 reads CASSAAGQGRREQYF. The CDR3 region has the DNA TGTGCCAGCAGTGCGGCGGGACAGGGGCGTCGCGAGCAGTACTTC.

This chain uses TRBV7-2 with TRBJ2-5; D is undetermined. V gave up 5 bases and J gave up 5 bases, with 6 bases separating them. CDR3 length: 11 amino acids. CDR1 and CDR2 (germline): SGHTA, FQGNSA. The CDR3 nucleotides read TGTGCCAGCAGCCTGTCGGAGACCCAGTACTTC. Its protein is CASSLSETQYF.

The gene calls are TRBV5-6 and TRBJ2-5; possibly TRBD2 for D (5 bases). Trimming stripped 5 bases from V and 2 bases from J, with 7 bases between. The CDR3 runs to 12 residues. Looked up from germline, CDR1 is SGHDT and CDR2 is YYEEEE. The CDR3 coding sequence is TGTGCCAGCAGTCGGGGACAAGAGACCCAGTACTTC. Translating gives CASSRGQETQYF.

The chain carries TRBV7-9 and TRBJ1-4, with TRBD1 matching 9 bases. The V and J ends lost 5 bases and 3 bases, in that order; junction bases with no gene match: 10. The CDR3 spans 17 residues. Germline CDR1 and CDR2: SEHNR and FQNEAQ (reference sequence). DNA of the CDR3: TGTGCCAGCAGCCAGCTGACAGGGGGAAGTGCTAATGAAAAACTGTTTTTT. This encodes CASSQLTGGSANEKLFF.

The rearrangement uses TRBV5-4 and TRBJ2-1; 14 nucleotides line up with TRBD2. The CDR3 has 18 amino acids. Germline CDR1 reads SGHNT; CDR2 reads YYREEE (reference sequence). V dropped 0 bases and J dropped 3; count of bases not matched to a gene: 5. CDR3: CASSLGTSGGPVYNEQFF. CDR3 nucleotides: TGTGCCAGCAGCTTGGGGACTAGCGGGGGGCCCGTCTACAATGAGCAGTTCTTC.

The chain employs TRBV5-6 and TRBJ2-6; D remains ambiguous. This CDR3 has 18 residues. Germline CDR1 reads SGHDT; CDR2 reads YYEEEE. Trimming stripped 0 bases from V and 0 bases from J, with 13 bases between. The CDR3 nucleotides are TGTGCCAGCAGCTTGGTTTACAGCTCAAACTCTGGGGCCAACGTCCTGACTTTC. Translating it yields CASSLVYSSNSGANVLTF.

J is TRBJ2-7 and V is TRBV2, with TRBD1 matching 10 bases. This CDR3 is 13 amino acids long. Germline loops: CDR1 SNHLY, CDR2 FYNNEI. V shed 7 bases, J shed 4 bases, and the junction held 4 bases outside the gene matches. Here the CDR3 DNA reads TGTGCCAGCAATCGGGACAGGGGATACGAGCAGTACTTC. Amino acids: CASNRDRGYEQYF.

The genes are TRBV7-2 and TRBJ1-2; 10 positions match TRBD1. CDR3 length: 16 residues. Germline loops: CDR1 SGHTA, CDR2 FQGNSA. V gave up 1 base and J gave up 8 bases; unmatched junction bases: 10. CDR3: CASSLDFATGGWGYTF. The DNA of the CDR3 is TGTGCCAGCAGCTTAGATTTTGCGACAGGGGGCTGGGGCTACACCTTC.

This clone was detected a few times. J is TRBJ2-7 and V is TRBV5-6; 9 nucleotides align to TRBD1. This CDR3 contains 16 residues. Germline assignment: CDR1 SGHDT and CDR2 YYEEEE. Trimming removed 0 bases from V and 0 bases from J; junction bases left unmatched: 4. The CDR3 region is CASSLGGTGSSYEQYF. The CDR3, as DNA: TGTGCCAGCAGCTTGGGCGGGACAGGGAGCTCCTACGAGCAGTACTTC.

This clone was detected once. In this CDR3 the conserved last residue, phenylalanine or tryptophan, is missing, so a read error is likely. It is unclear where the CDR3 begins or ends on the DNA, so no DNA is shown, and the CDR3 is as TCRdb lists it. The rearrangement links TRBV7-2 to TRBJ2-7; the table's D call, TRBD2, was not checked against the DNA. From its first to its last residue, the CDR3 has 12 amino acids. CDR1 and CDR2 (germline): SGHTA, FQGNSA. CDR3 region: CASSLSGGAVVL.

V is TRBV30 and J is TRBJ2-7, with D unresolved. V shed 0 bases and J shed 0 bases, with 6 bases lying between them. The CDR3 contains 13 residues. Germline assignment: CDR1 GTSNPN and CDR2 SVGIG (reference sequence). CDR3 region: CAWSVISSYEQYF. The CDR3 coding sequence is TGTGCCTGGAGTGTAATTAGCTCCTACGAGCAGTACTTC.

The chain recombines TRBV6-5 with TRBJ2-3; tentatively, D is TRBD1 (5 bases). Germline-derived CDR1 and CDR2 are MNHEY and SVGAGI. This CDR3 region has 14 residues. V lost 0 bases to trimming and J lost 3 bases, with 7 bases between them. This chain's CDR3 is CASSYSTATDTQYF. CDR3 in DNA: TGTGCCAGCAGTTACTCGACAGCGACAGATACGCAGTATTTT.

The chain links TRBV29-1 to TRBJ1-1; D uncertain. With 1 base removed from V and 4 bases from J, the gap between germline ends came to 13 bases. There are 14 residues in the CDR3. The germline V gene encodes CDR1 SQVTM and CDR2 ANQGSEA. The CDR3 sequence is CSVEAGGRSTEAFF. In nucleotides, the CDR3 is TGCAGCGTTGAAGCGGGCGGGAGGAGCACTGAAGCTTTCTTT.

The chain carries TRBV19 and TRBJ1-5; D gene unclear. CDR1 LNHDA and CDR2 SQIVND come from the germline V gene (reference sequence). The CDR3 is made up of 13 amino acids. Trimming removed 3 bases from V and 9 bases from J, with 12 bases in between. The CDR3 bases are TGTGCCAGTAGTATTAGTATGGACTGGCCCCAGCATTTT. It yields the protein CASSISMDWPQHF.

V and J are TRBV19 and TRBJ2-1, with TRBD1 matching over 9 bases. V lost 4 bases to trimming and J lost 12 bases; unmatched junction nucleotides: 13. CDR3 size: 15 residues. CDR1 and CDR2 from the germline V gene are LNHDA and SQIVND (reference sequence). CDR3 protein: CASSTTGQGRVGQFF. DNA for the CDR3: TGTGCCAGTAGTACCACTGGACAGGGGAGGGTTGGGCAGTTCTTC.

The table lists this clone with a few counts. The chain has TRBV30 and TRBJ2-5, with TRBD2 as a possible D gene (6 bases). The CDR3 spans 12 residues. Germline CDR1 and CDR2: GTSNPN and SVGIG (reference sequence). The V end lost 1 base, the J end lost 3 bases, and 6 bases lay between the germline ends. CDR3 sequence: CAWSAGEETQYF. The CDR3, as DNA: TGTGCCTGGAGTGCGGGGGAAGAGACCCAGTACTTC.

This chain links TRBV27 with TRBJ1-5; 10 bases are a match to TRBD1. The CDR3 is 14 amino acids. Germline CDR1 and CDR2: MNHEY and SMNVEV (reference sequence). Losses at the gene ends were 6 bases for V and 1 base for J; bases not matched to a gene: 0. Here the CDR3 reads CASRTGGSNQPQHF. The DNA of the CDR3 is TGTGCCAGCAGGACAGGGGGCAGCAATCAGCCCCAGCATTTT.

This sequence joins TRBV7-2 and TRBJ1-6; possible D gene TRBD1, 6 bases. From germline, CDR1 is SGHTA and CDR2 FQGNSA. V was shortened by 5 bases and J by 3 bases, with 8 bases between the two germline ends. The CDR3 spans 14 residues. The CDR3 DNA sequence: TGTGCCAGCAGCCGGACAGACTATAATTCACCCCTCCACTTT. Translating gives CASSRTDYNSPLHF.